This entry lists 5 T cell receptor beta chains sequenced from one sample in a study of cytomegalovirus exposure and HLA in healthy donors. With 60 Vbeta and 13 Jbeta primers, the PCR was carried out. Clones were sequenced by immunoSEQ multiplex PCR, and TCRdb holds only the in-frame ones, with some missing. The data hold over 250,000 clones, with more than 80% observed a single time. The sample consisted of PBMCs. These receptors came from a man in his forties or fifties in good health and CMV-seropositive.

The chain combines TRBV6-6 with TRBJ1-1; D gene uncertain. The CDR3 totals 14 residues. The germline V gene has CDR1 MNHNY and CDR2 SVGAGI (reference sequence). V was cut by 4 bases and J by 0 bases, with 9 bases left in between. The CDR3: CASSSAHLNTEAFF. In nucleotides, the CDR3 is TGTGCCAGCAGTTCCGCGCACCTGAACACTGAAGCTTTCTTT.

Comments on this clone: The sample contains more than one DNA sequence encoding this CDR3. The chain couples TRBV27 to TRBJ2-7, with D possibly being TRBD1 (5 bases). The CDR3 totals 13 residues. Germline V lookup: CDR1 MNHEY, CDR2 SMNVEV (reference sequence). V was cut by 3 bases and J by 3 bases, with 9 bases left in between. The CDR3 sequence is CASSLGRDYEQYF. CDR3 bases: TGTGCCAGCAGTTTGGGCAGGGACTACGAGCAGTACTTC.

V and J are TRBV13 and TRBJ1-4; 10 bases agree with TRBD1. Germline CDR1 reads PRHDT; CDR2 reads FYEKMQ (reference sequence). This CDR3 spans 14 amino acids. The V segment lost 3 bases and the J segment 7 bases; nucleotides outside the gene matches: 2. The CDR3 sequence is CASSLGTGAEKLFF. The DNA of the CDR3 is TGTGCCAGCAGCTTGGGGACAGGGGCTGAAAAACTGTTTTTT. The variable domain in full, with the rest retrieved from reference TRBV13 and TRBJ1-4, is AAGVIQSPRHLIKEKRETATLKCYPIPRHDTVYWYQQGPGQDPQFLISFYEKMQSDKGSIPDRFSAQQFSDYHSELNMSSLELGDSALYFCASSLGTGAEKLFFGSGTQLSVL.

The chain links TRBV18 to TRBJ2-7; perhaps TRBD1 as D (6 bases). This CDR3 comprises 14 residues. V lost 3 bases, J lost 6 bases, and 15 bases lay in between. CDR1 and CDR2 (germline): KGHSH, LQKENI. The CDR3 DNA reads TGTGCCAGCTCACCCGTCCAGGGGCGGACCGAGCAGTACTTC. This encodes CASSPVQGRTEQYF.

The J gene is TRBJ2-5, the V gene TRBV7-2; the D is unclear. V shed 3 bases and J shed 2 bases, with 7 bases lying between them. Germline assignment: CDR1 SGHTA and CDR2 FQGNSA. This CDR3 is built from 13 residues. The DNA of the CDR3 is TGTGCCAGCAGCTTTGGCGGACAAGAGACCCAGTACTTC. Its translation: CASSFGGQETQYF.